This record looks at one T cell receptor (beta chain) sequence and its context. Method: immunoSEQ multiplex PCR; TCRdb's copy keeps in-frame clones and lacks some. The sample lists approximately 190,000 clones, approximately 91% occurring once. The source of the sample is a study of T cell responses to AZD1222 COVID-19 vaccine. In the study overall: Second doses that came at about 4 or about 12 weeks were put together.

CDR3 size: 16 residues. Germline V gene sequence: CDR1 SGHTA, CDR2 FQGNSA. The V and J ends lost 4 bases and 5 bases, in that order; junction bases with no gene match: 9. The genes are TRBV7-2 and TRBJ2-3, with 10 positions matching TRBD2. The source is an adult in good health. The sequences come from peripheral blood, collected on day 0 of AZD1222 vaccination. The CDR3 sequence is CASSWSAGGRVDTQYF. The CDR3 nucleotides are TGTGCCAGCAGCTGGTCAGCGGGGGGGCGGGTAGATACGCAGTATTTT.